This T cell receptor (beta chain) was profiled in a study of T cell responses to AZD1222 COVID-19 vaccine. CDR1 SNHLY and CDR2 FYNNEI come from the germline V gene. CDR3 length: 14 amino acids. Germline trimming cut 9 bases from V and 4 bases from J; bases unmatched to any gene: 6. Using immunoSEQ multiplex PCR, the repertoire was profiled, and TCRdb retains in-frame clones only, with some absent. The table includes 200,000 or so clones, over 80% detected once. The input for sequencing was peripheral blood, taken on day 0 of MenACWY control vaccination. The receptor was isolated from an adult in good health. This chain uses TRBV2 with TRBJ2-1; 10 bases align to TRBD2. As DNA, the CDR3 is TGTGCCAGTAACAGCGGGGGGGGATACAATGAGCAGTTCTTC. The encoded protein is CASNSGGGYNEQFF.